Given below is one T cell receptor (beta chain) in context. The data were obtained in a study of PD-1 blockade in classical Hodgkin lymphoma. All patients experienced relapse after autologous stem cell transplantation, and brentuximab vedotin exposure was variable. TCRdb's copy holds only in-frame clones and misses some; the assay was immunoSEQ multiplex PCR. The sample consists of tens of thousands of clones, over 70% of them appearing once. Trimming at V came to 5 bases and at J to 2 bases, leaving 8 bases not matched to a gene. The length of the CDR3 is 16 residues. Germline V lookup: CDR1 SEHNR, CDR2 FQNEAQ (reference sequence).

This receptor was identified in a human donor with classical Hodgkin lymphoma. This sample comprised peripheral blood mononuclear cells (PBMCs), obtained at baseline. The J gene is TRBJ2-2, the V gene TRBV7-9; 7 nucleotides match TRBD2. The chain's CDR3 is CASSPFGTINTGELFF. The CDR3 DNA is TGTGCCAGCAGCCCATTCGGGACTATTAACACCGGGGAGCTGTTTTTT.